This entry lists 18 T cell receptor beta chains sequenced from one sample in a study of T cell repertoires in cytomegalovirus infection. No antigen has been identified for these receptors. TCRdb passed the reads through MiXCR, listing each CDR3 protein once. The table has approximately 340,000 distinct CDR3 sequences, 25% to 30% seen once. The sample was cultured PBMCs, taken from culture after CMV antigen stimulation. Source of these receptors: a human donor in good health (CMV status not recorded). Some clones in this sample may be carry-over from other donors' samples.

This clonotype occurred a few times. V and J are TRBV12-3 or TRBV12-4 and TRBJ2-1, with 8 nucleotides matching TRBD2. The CDR3 length is 15 residues. J was trimmed by 7 bases and V by 5 bases; bases with no gene match: 10. CDR3 in DNA: TGTGCCAGCAGTGCGCGGGGGGCCCCGGGGAATGAGCAGTTCTTC. The encoded protein is CASSARGAPGNEQFF.

This clonotype was seen more than once but under ten times. The CDR3 loop reads CATSRTGDYGYTF. The DNA for the CDR3 is TGTGCCACCAGCAGGACAGGCGACTATGGCTACACCTTC. J is TRBJ1-2 and V is TRBV15, with D maybe TRBD1 (6 bases). In germline, CDR1 is LNHNV, CDR2 YYDKDF (reference sequence). The CDR3 spans 13 residues. The V end lost 3 bases, the J end lost 3 bases, and 8 bases lay between the germline ends.

This clonotype was detected many times. The rearrangement links TRBV19 to TRBJ2-1, with D perhaps TRBD1 or TRBD2 (5 bases each). This CDR3 has 15 residues. Germline loops: CDR1 LNHDA, CDR2 SQIVND (reference sequence). V lost 7 bases and J lost 0, with 13 bases in between. DNA for the CDR3: TGTGCCAGTACCCTGGGGGTAAGCTCCTACAATGAGCAGTTCTTC. This encodes CASTLGVSSYNEQFF. Complete variable domain (other parts from reference TRBV19 and TRBJ2-1): DGGITQSPKYLFRKEGQNVTLSCEQNLNHDAMYWYRQDPGQGLRLIYYSQIVNDFQKGDIAEGYSVSREKKESFPLTVTSAQKNPTAFYLCASTLGVSSYNEQFFGPGTRLTVL.

A note on this clonotype: A much larger clone sits a single nucleotide away, making a read error possible. Without the conserved terminal phenylalanine or tryptophan, this CDR3 likely stems from a read error. This chain uses TRBV7-2 with TRBJ2-1, with 9 bases lining up with TRBD2. This CDR3 is built from 15 residues. The germline V gene encodes CDR1 SGHTA and CDR2 FQGNSA. V gave up 1 base and J gave up 7 bases; unmatched junction bases: 5. The CDR3 DNA follows: TGTGCCAGCAGCTTAGTTTCTCTAGCGGGAAATGAGCAGTTCATC. It encodes CASSLVSLAGNEQFI.

Written as DNA, the CDR3 is TGTGCCAGTAGTATAGCCAATCAGCTTGGTGCTTTCTTT. Translated: CASSIANQLGAFF. This sequence joins TRBV19 and TRBJ1-1; D unresolved. Germline lookup yields CDR1 LNHDA and CDR2 SQIVND (reference sequence). The CDR3 runs to 13 residues. The V end was cut by 1 base, the J end by 11 bases, with 14 bases between.

This clonotype was seen a handful of times. This chain joins TRBV11-1 and TRBJ1-1; D not certain. Trimming cost V 8 bases and J 0 bases, with 10 bases left between them. Germline CDR1 is SGHAT and CDR2 is FQDESV (reference sequence). There are 13 residues in the CDR3. The DNA of the CDR3 is TGTGCCAGCCGACCCTACATGAACACTGAAGCTTTCTTT. This gives the protein CASRPYMNTEAFF.

This clonotype was picked up many times. The V and J genes are TRBV7-3 and TRBJ2-3; TRBD2 agrees at 7 bases. Trimming at V came to 2 bases and at J to 5 bases, leaving 4 bases not matched to a gene. CDR1 and CDR2 (germline): SGHTA, FQGTGA. This CDR3 spans 14 amino acids. The CDR3 bases are TGTGCCAGCAGCTTAGGACTAGACGTAGATACGCAGTATTTT. It yields the protein CASSLGLDVDTQYF. Full variable domain (remainder filled in from reference TRBV7-3 and TRBJ2-3): GAGVSQTPSNKVTEKGKYVELRCDPISGHTALYWYRQSLGQGPEFLIYFQGTGAADDSGLPNDRFFAVRPEGSVSTLKIQRTERGDSAVYLCASSLGLDVDTQYFGPGTRLTVL.

This clonotype was detected only a few times. This chain joins TRBV2 and TRBJ1-1; TRBD1 matches 11 bases. Germline V CDR1 and CDR2: SNHLY, FYNNEI. With V trimmed by 7 bases and J by 3 bases, 7 bases remained unmatched. The CDR3 contains 15 residues. The CDR3 protein is CASNGQGARDTEAFF. CDR3 nucleotide sequence: TGTGCCAGCAACGGACAGGGGGCCAGAGACACTGAAGCTTTCTTT.

This clonotype was observed a few times. The V and J genes are TRBV20-1 and TRBJ2-7, with a possible D match to TRBD2 (6 bases). CDR3 length: 14 amino acids. Trimming pared 5 bases from V and 3 bases from J, leaving 17 bases between. Germline lookup yields CDR1 DFQATT and CDR2 SNEGSKA (reference sequence). CDR3 sequence reads: CSALVISGHYEQYF. The CDR3, as DNA: TGCAGTGCTTTGGTGATTAGCGGCCACTACGAGCAGTACTTC.

The chain combines TRBV11-2 with TRBJ1-5, with D tentatively TRBD1 (5 bases). The CDR3 sequence is 13 residues long. V was clipped by 5 bases and J by 7 bases, with 12 bases between them. The germline V gene encodes CDR1 SGHAT and CDR2 FQNNGV. CDR3 in DNA: TGTGCCAGCAGCGACAGTTCGTTACAGCCCCAGCATTTT. Its translation is CASSDSSLQPQHF.

This sequence joins TRBV5-5 and TRBJ1-5; 9 bases map to TRBD1. The V segment lost 4 bases and the J segment 10 bases; nucleotides outside the gene matches: 6. Germline CDR1 is SGHKS and CDR2 is YYEKEE (reference sequence). The CDR3 contains 13 residues. Here the CDR3 DNA reads TGTGCCAGCAGCCGGGACAGGGAGCATCCCCAGCATTTT. Translation: CASSRDREHPQHF.

This clonotype was counted a few times. The rearrangement links TRBV7-9 to TRBJ2-1, with D perhaps TRBD2 (6 bases). This CDR3 comprises 15 residues. Germline V lookup: CDR1 SEHNR, CDR2 FQNEAQ (reference sequence). With 2 bases removed from V and 4 bases from J, the gap between germline ends came to 12 bases. Here the CDR3 DNA reads TGTGCCAGCAGCTTAAACGTAGCGGATTACAATGAGCAGTTCTTC. Translation gives CASSLNVADYNEQFF.

The chain recombines TRBV27 with TRBJ1-2; possibly TRBD1 for D (5 bases). This CDR3 is built from 14 residues. The germline gives CDR1 MNHEY, CDR2 SMNVEV (reference sequence). V was clipped by 5 bases and J by 5 bases, with 15 bases between them. The chain's CDR3 is CASSETAPGYGYTF. CDR3 coding DNA: TGTGCCAGCAGTGAAACCGCCCCAGGGTATGGCTACACCTTC.

The chain carries TRBV5-6 and TRBJ2-3, with TRBD2 as a possible D gene (5 bases). The CDR3 covers 14 residues. Trimming removed 4 bases from V and 3 bases from J, with 12 bases in between. Germline V gene lookup returns CDR1 SGHDT and CDR2 YYEEEE. CDR3 region: CASSPVRGTDTQYF. The CDR3 bases are TGTGCCAGCAGCCCGGTCCGGGGAACAGATACGCAGTATTTT.

The chain combines TRBV25-1 with TRBJ1-1; maybe TRBD1 (5 bases). With 1 base removed from V and 9 bases from J, the gap between germline ends came to 12 bases. The CDR3 extends over 13 amino acids. Germline CDR1 is MGHDK and CDR2 is SYGVNS. The DNA for the CDR3 is TGTGCCAGCAGTGAATCCGGAAGGGGCAAAGCTTTCTTT. It encodes CASSESGRGKAFF.

The chain joins TRBV6-1 to TRBJ2-5; D gene ambiguous. Per germline, CDR1 MNHNS and CDR2 SASEGT. The CDR3 has 14 residues. The ends were cut back, 9 bases at V and 4 bases at J, with 18 bases in the middle. The CDR3 DNA sequence: TGTGCCAGTTCCGGGTCTCAACCAGGAGAGACCCAGTACTTC. This sequence encodes CASSGSQPGETQYF.

This clonotype was seen a few times. The chain has TRBV12-3 or TRBV12-4 and TRBJ2-7, with 8 bases fitting TRBD1. The CDR3 is 15 residues long. Unmatched junction bases numbered 5, after V lost 2 bases and J lost 2 bases. In nucleotides, the CDR3 is TGTGCCAGCAGTTTAATACGGACAGGGCCCTACGAGCAGTACTTC. It codes for CASSLIRTGPYEQYF.

V gene TRBV5-1 combines with J gene TRBJ2-5; perhaps TRBD1 as D (6 bases). Trimming shortened V by 5 bases and J by 3 bases, and 17 bases separated the two germline ends. CDR3 length: 15 residues. Germline loops: CDR1 SGHRS, CDR2 YFSETQ. In DNA, the CDR3 is TGCGCCAGCAGTCGAGTGAGGGGGAGAGAAGAGACCCAGTACTTC. It codes for CASSRVRGREETQYF.